These 25 T cell receptor beta chains originate from one sample sequenced in a study of PD-1 blockade in classical Hodgkin lymphoma. Each patient relapsed following autologous stem cell transplantation, and prior brentuximab vedotin exposure differed. The repertoire was sequenced with immunoSEQ multiplex PCR; TCRdb's copy has only in-frame clones and lacks some. The sample has 7,300 or so clones, about three quarters seen once. Sequenced here: peripheral blood mononuclear cells (PBMCs), sampled at baseline. The receptors were sampled from a human donor with classical Hodgkin lymphoma.

The chain is built from TRBV27 and TRBJ2-7; 9 positions match TRBD1. The CDR3 has 15 residues. The germline gives CDR1 MNHEY, CDR2 SMNVEV (reference sequence). V gave up 6 bases and J gave up 1 base; unmatched junction bases: 7. The CDR3 sequence is CASSGTGFGSYEQYF. The CDR3 coding sequence is TGTGCCAGCAGCGGGACAGGGTTTGGATCCTACGAGCAGTACTTC.

The rearrangement uses TRBV6-5 and TRBJ1-2, with 9 bases lining up with TRBD1. Germline CDR1 is MNHEY and CDR2 is SVGAGI. The CDR3 spans 15 residues. J was trimmed by 4 bases and V by 6 bases; bases with no gene match: 9. CDR3 bases: TGTGCCAGCAGCCTGGGACAGGGACCCACCTATGGCTACACCTTC. As protein: CASSLGQGPTYGYTF.

The J gene is TRBJ2-7, the V gene TRBV9, with TRBD1 identical over 8 bases. Germline CDR1 reads SGDLS; CDR2 reads YYNGEE. The CDR3 runs to 14 residues. V trimming: 0 bases; J trimming: 3 bases; junction bases outside the gene matches: 2. The CDR3 region has the DNA TGTGCCAGCAGCGTAGGGACAGGGATCTACGAGCAGTACTTC. The encoded protein is CASSVGTGIYEQYF.

The chain carries TRBV4-3 and TRBJ1-4; a weak D match, TRBD1 (5 bases). This CDR3 spans 16 amino acids. Looked up from germline, CDR1 is LGHNA and CDR2 is YSLEER. V was trimmed by 0 bases and J by 7 bases, leaving 15 bases between them. Here the CDR3 DNA reads TGCGCCAGCAGCCAAGATCGACGGGGGAGAGGTGAAAAACTGTTTTTT. Residues: CASSQDRRGRGEKLFF.

The chain combines TRBV11-2 with TRBJ2-3, with D possibly being TRBD1 (5 bases). The V gene's germline CDR1 is SGHAT and CDR2 FQNNGV. V was clipped by 2 bases and J by 3 bases, with 12 bases between them. CDR3 length equals 15 residues. CDR3 residues: CASSLWSGKTDTQYF. CDR3 DNA: TGTGCCAGCAGCTTATGGTCAGGGAAGACAGATACGCAGTATTTT.

The rearrangement uses TRBV10-3 and TRBJ1-6, with a weak D call TRBD1 (5 bases). The V end lost 3 bases, the J end lost 7 bases, and 19 bases lay between the germline ends. This CDR3 spans 17 amino acids. The germline gives CDR1 ENHRY, CDR2 SYGVKD. CDR3 sequence reads: CAISDIVGEFGNSPLHF. CDR3 sequence (DNA): TGTGCCATCAGTGATATTGTGGGGGAGTTTGGAAATTCACCCCTCCACTTT.

The chain combines TRBV7-9 with TRBJ1-6, with 9 nucleotides matching TRBD1. This CDR3 region has 16 residues. V shed 5 bases, J shed 5 bases, and the junction held 7 bases outside the gene matches. Germline V lookup: CDR1 SEHNR, CDR2 FQNEAQ (reference sequence). CDR3 bases: TGTGCCAGCAGCCCCTACCGGGACAGGGATAATTCACCCCTCCACTTT. This translates into CASSPYRDRDNSPLHF.

The rearrangement links TRBV7-9 to TRBJ2-6; possible D gene TRBD1, 6 bases. Germline CDR1 reads SEHNR; CDR2 reads FQNEAQ (reference sequence). Trimming took 3 bases from V and 2 from J, leaving 11 bases between them. The CDR3 sequence is 16 residues long. The CDR3 loop is CASSFVRGAGANVLTF. CDR3 bases: TGTGCCAGCAGCTTTGTCAGGGGTGCTGGGGCCAACGTCCTGACTTTC.

The gene calls are TRBV14 and TRBJ2-7, with D hard to call. V was pared by 1 base and J by 0 bases, with 7 bases between. The CDR3 length is 14 residues. Germline V gives CDR1 SGHDN, CDR2 FVKESK. This CDR3 is CASSQALLSYEQYF. In nucleotides, the CDR3 is TGTGCCAGCAGCCAAGCCCTCCTCTCCTACGAGCAGTACTTC.

The gene calls are TRBV4-1 and TRBJ1-1; 8 bases align to TRBD1. The CDR3 covers 15 residues. The V segment lost 3 bases and the J segment 3 bases; nucleotides outside the gene matches: 6. Germline-derived CDR1 and CDR2 are MGHRA and YSYEKL. The CDR3 protein is CASSHGQGRHTEAFF. CDR3 sequence (DNA): TGCGCCAGCAGCCATGGACAGGGCCGGCACACTGAAGCTTTCTTT.

V is TRBV2 and J is TRBJ1-1, with a tentative D call TRBD1 (6 bases). V lost 7 bases and J lost 6, with 12 bases in between. Germline V CDR1 and CDR2: SNHLY, FYNNEI. This CDR3 is built from 12 residues. CDR3 coding DNA: TGTGCCAGCAACACAGGGTCCCCTGAAGCTTTCTTT. The encoded protein is CASNTGSPEAFF.

The table lists this clone with a few counts. The chain uses TRBV7-9 and TRBJ2-3, with D perhaps matching TRBD1 or TRBD2 (5 bases each). The CDR3 runs 15 residues. V lost 4 bases and J 8 bases, leaving 19 bases between the germline ends. Per germline, CDR1 SEHNR and CDR2 FQNEAQ (reference sequence). The CDR3 region has the DNA TGTGCCAGCAGCTCGGGGACCCTCCGCCTCACTACGCAGTATTTT. It is translated as CASSSGTLRLTTQYF.

The V call is TRBV10-1, the J call TRBJ1-1; the D gene is possibly TRBD1 (6 bases). The CDR3 runs to 15 residues. The V gene's germline CDR1 is WNHNN and CDR2 SYGVQD (reference sequence). V lost 0 bases and J 1 base, leaving 9 bases between the germline ends. The CDR3 is CASSESGGKNTEAFF. The CDR3 DNA sequence: TGCGCCAGCAGTGAGTCAGGGGGTAAGAACACTGAAGCTTTCTTT.

The chain combines TRBV4-1 with TRBJ1-4; the match to TRBD1 covers 7 bases. Germline trimming cut 1 base from V and 0 bases from J; bases unmatched to any gene: 14. Germline CDR1 and CDR2: MGHRA and YSYEKL. This CDR3 region has 20 residues. The CDR3 loop is CASSQGMSQGQMATNEKLFF. The CDR3, as DNA: TGCGCCAGCAGCCAAGGAATGTCACAGGGGCAGATGGCAACTAATGAAAAACTGTTTTTT.

The gene calls are TRBV15 and TRBJ1-4, with D unresolved. Germline V lookup: CDR1 LNHNV, CDR2 YYDKDF (reference sequence). V shed 3 bases and J shed 8 bases, with 7 bases lying between them. This CDR3 spans 12 amino acids. The CDR3 bases are TGTGCCACCAGCAGGACATCGGAAAAACTGTTTTTT. It translates to CATSRTSEKLFF.

The V gene is TRBV19, the J gene TRBJ1-3; 7 bases map to TRBD1. Germline values: CDR1 LNHDA, CDR2 SQIVND (reference sequence). The V gene end was trimmed by 10 bases and the J gene end by 3 bases; junction bases not matched to a gene: 6. The CDR3 has 13 amino acids. DNA of the CDR3: TGTGCCACTCGTGACAGGGATGGAAACACCATATATTTT. This codes for CATRDRDGNTIYF. The variable domain in full, completed from reference TRBV19 and TRBJ1-3, reads DGGITQSPKYLFRKEGQNVTLSCEQNLNHDAMYWYRQDPGQGLRLIYYSQIVNDFQKGDIAEGYSVSREKKESFPLTVTSAQKNPTAFYLCATRDRDGNTIYFGEGSWLTVV.

V is TRBV27 and J is TRBJ2-5; D assignment may be TRBD1 or TRBD2 (5 bases each). CDR3 length: 15 amino acids. V shed 8 bases and J shed 2 bases, with 18 bases lying between them. CDR1 and CDR2 from the germline V gene are MNHEY and SMNVEV (reference sequence). The CDR3 region is CASATGRSLQETQYF. Here the CDR3 DNA reads TGTGCCAGCGCAACGGGACGAAGCCTTCAAGAGACCCAGTACTTC.

This rearrangement joins TRBV6-7 to TRBJ1-1, with TRBD1 matching over 9 bases. TRBV6-7 is an ORF; its function is uncertain. With V trimmed by 2 bases and J by 0 bases, 10 bases remained unmatched. The CDR3 runs 18 residues. CDR3 DNA: TGTGCCAGCAGTTACCCAAACAGGGGGCAATTCATGAACACTGAAGCTTTCTTT. Protein: CASSYPNRGQFMNTEAFF.

V is TRBV29-1 and J is TRBJ2-3; D is ambiguous. Per germline, CDR1 SQVTM and CDR2 ANQGSEA. Between the trimmed V and J ends, which lost 1 base and 2 bases, there was a span of 13 bases. This CDR3 is 15 amino acids long. CDR3 amino acids: CSVEGEADFTDTQYF. The CDR3 bases are TGCAGCGTTGAAGGTGAGGCAGACTTCACAGATACGCAGTATTTT.

The rearrangement links TRBV7-9 to TRBJ2-2; D gene ambiguous. This CDR3 contains 15 residues. Trimming took off 2 bases at V and 4 bases at J, with 11 bases between the two ends. In germline, CDR1 is SEHNR, CDR2 FQNEAQ (reference sequence). The CDR3 nucleotides are TGTGCCAGCAGCTTAAGCGAGATGAGCACCGGGGAGCTGTTTTTT. Translated, it gives CASSLSEMSTGELFF.

J is TRBJ2-3 and V is TRBV4-1; weak D call: TRBD2 (6 bases). V lost 1 base and J lost 2, with 10 bases in between. Germline loops: CDR1 MGHRA, CDR2 YSYEKL. The CDR3 is 15 amino acids. The CDR3 spells CASSQAGGNTDTQYF. The CDR3 DNA reads as TGCGCCAGCAGCCAAGCTGGCGGGAACACAGATACGCAGTATTTT.

The gene calls are TRBV29-1 and TRBJ1-2, with 8 bases aligning to TRBD1. V shed 7 bases, J shed 6 bases, and the junction held 10 bases outside the gene matches. This CDR3 is 13 amino acids long. Germline V gives CDR1 SQVTM, CDR2 ANQGSEA. The CDR3 sequence is CSATPGQEDGYTF. The CDR3 DNA is TGCAGCGCCACGCCGGGACAGGAGGATGGCTACACCTTC.

CDR3 nucleotide sequence: TGTGCCAGCGGTGTTAGCTCCTATAATTCACCCCTCCACTTT. Translating it yields CASGVSSYNSPLHF. The V call is TRBV2, the J call TRBJ1-6, with D uncertain. The CDR3 is 14 residues long. Trimming pared 8 bases from V and 0 bases from J, leaving 8 bases between. Germline loops: CDR1 SNHLY, CDR2 FYNNEI.

CDR3 amino acids: CASSTTSGGIQETQYF. The DNA of the CDR3 is TGTGCCAGTAGTACCACTAGCGGGGGGATCCAAGAGACCCAGTACTTC. This chain uses TRBV19 with TRBJ2-5, with TRBD2 identical over 12 bases. Looked up from germline, CDR1 is LNHDA and CDR2 is SQIVND (reference sequence). After removal of 4 bases from V and 1 base from J, the junction contained 4 bases not matched to a gene. The CDR3 is made up of 16 amino acids. Together with reference TRBV19 and TRBJ2-5, the CDR3 gives the full variable domain: DGGITQSPKYLFRKEGQNVTLSCEQNLNHDAMYWYRQDPGQGLRLIYYSQIVNDFQKGDIAEGYSVSREKKESFPLTVTSAQKNPTAFYLCASSTTSGGIQETQYFGPGTRLLVL.

The gene calls are TRBV27 and TRBJ1-5; D is ambiguous. The CDR3 has 13 amino acids. In germline, CDR1 is MNHEY, CDR2 SMNVEV (reference sequence). Trimming pared 5 bases from V and 3 bases from J, leaving 8 bases between. The CDR3 bases are TGTGCCAGCAGTCCCCGGACCAATCAGCCCCAGCATTTT. Its translation: CASSPRTNQPQHF.